A selection of T cell receptor beta chains follows, all from one sample in a study of cytomegalovirus exposure and HLA in healthy donors. The table came from immunoSEQ multiplex PCR; TCRdb's copy has only in-frame clones and leaves some out. The repertoire holds about 160,000 clones, with 75% to 85% as singletons. Sequencing was carried out using PBMCs. The receptors derive from a man aged 45-60 years in good health and CMV-seropositive. The CDR3 runs from the conserved cysteine through the conserved F or W.

>TRBJ2-5|TRBV5-6
CASSFWGGGASETQYF
>TRBJ1-1|TRBV7-2
CASSLEQGRNTEAFF
>TRBJ2-7|TRBV4-1
CASSPTELINREQYF
>TRBJ2-5|TRBV2
CASRVTSGERAQYF
>TRBJ2-5|TRBV19
CASSIKDTFRETQYF
>TRBJ2-1|TRBV6-1
CASSEARYEQFF
>TRBJ1-1|TRBV7-8
CASSLAGQGAGGAEAFF
>TRBJ2-2|TRBV5-1
CASKAGEYTGELFF
>TRBJ1-1|TRBV2
CASRDRSNTEAFF
>TRBJ1-1|TRBV29-1
CSAMGQRSFRGNTEAFF
>TRBJ2-1|TRBV7-3
CASSGGDRALSYNEQFF
>TRBJ1-5|TRBV4-1
CASSQLAGGGNQPQHF
>TRBJ2-7|TRBV6-5
CASSLWTGEYEQYF
>TRBJ1-1|TRBV7-3
CASSLQMNTEAFF